Presented here are 10 T cell receptor beta chains from one specimen sequenced in a study of shared clonotypes between healthy human individuals (TCRdb year 2020). Receptors were amplified or captured by the immunoSEQ multiplex PCR assay. This is the immuneACCESS table as TCRdb keeps it, with only in-frame sequences that have V and J called. A part of the clones is gone; compared with another copy, unresolved V genes explain less than half, and the rest is unexplained. This sample holds about 1.5 million clones; under 99% were observed only once. Of the sample, 0.4% to 0.45% is held by the ten largest clones. Sequencing was done on a sample of naive CD4+ T cells sorted from blood. Reading the label with the study, this specimen's cell subset or site is: CD45RA+ positively selected. The receptors come from a man aged 25-40 years in good health.

The V gene is TRBV10-3, the J gene TRBJ2-7, with TRBD1 identical over 7 bases. The CDR3 consists of 15 residues. J was trimmed by 3 bases and V by 3 bases; bases with no gene match: 8. The germline V gene encodes CDR1 ENHRY and CDR2 SYGVKD. The CDR3: CAISDGRGRNYEQYF. CDR3 nucleotides: TGTGCCATCAGTGACGGAAGGGGGCGAAACTACGAGCAGTACTTC.

The V gene is TRBV2, the J gene TRBJ2-7; 11 bases agree with TRBD1. The CDR3 is made up of 15 amino acids. Germline V gives CDR1 SNHLY, CDR2 FYNNEI. The trim removed 6 bases at V and 3 bases at J, leaving 7 bases unmatched. The CDR3 region is CASSPRTGGNYEQYF. The CDR3 coding sequence is TGTGCCAGCAGCCCCCGGACAGGGGGCAACTACGAGCAGTACTTC. Full variable domain (remainder filled in from reference TRBV2 and TRBJ2-7): EPEVTQTPSHQVTQMGQEVILRCVPISNHLYFYWYRQILGQKVEFLVSFYNNEISEKSEIFDDQFSVERPDGSNFTLKIRSTKLEDSAMYFCASSPRTGGNYEQYFGPGTRLTVT.

V and J are TRBV28 and TRBJ1-5; 8 nucleotides align to TRBD1. This CDR3 contains 16 residues. The ends lost 5 bases at V and 0 bases at J; junction bases unmatched: 6. CDR1 and CDR2 from the germline V gene are MDHEN and SYDVKM. CDR3 nucleotide sequence: TGTGCCAGCAGTCCGCGACAGGGGTATAGCAATCAGCCCCAGCATTTT. Its translation is CASSPRQGYSNQPQHF.

J is TRBJ1-2 and V is TRBV7-9, with TRBD1 as a possible D gene (6 bases). This CDR3 comprises 15 residues. Per germline, CDR1 SEHNR and CDR2 FQNEAQ (reference sequence). Trimming shortened V by 9 bases and J by 0 bases, and 17 bases separated the two germline ends. The CDR3 DNA is TGTGCCAGTTCACAGGGACTTGGAGCTAACTATGGCTACACCTTC. Its protein product is CASSQGLGANYGYTF. The full variable domain, in which reference TRBV7-9 and TRBJ1-2 provide the parts outside the CDR3, is DTGVSQNPRHKITKRGQNVTFRCDPISEHNRLYWYRQTLGQGPEFLTYFQNEAQLEKSRLLSDRFSAERPKGSFSTLEIQRTEQGDSAMYLCASSQGLGANYGYTFGSGTRLTVV.

This clone has only one observation. The genes are TRBV5-1 and TRBJ2-1; D not resolved. Per germline, CDR1 SGHRS and CDR2 YFSETQ. This CDR3 is built from 12 residues. V lost 4 bases and J 5 bases, leaving 7 bases between the germline ends. CDR3 nucleotides: TGCGCCAGCAGCATAGTAGACAATGAGCAGTTCTTC. Residues: CASSIVDNEQFF.

The chain is built from TRBV19 and TRBJ2-7, with 10 bases aligning to TRBD1. The CDR3 extends over 13 amino acids. The ends lost 6 bases at V and 3 bases at J; junction bases unmatched: 2. From germline, CDR1 is LNHDA and CDR2 SQIVND (reference sequence). CDR3 region: CASRGQGNYEQYF. In DNA, the CDR3 is TGTGCCAGTAGGGGACAGGGGAACTACGAGCAGTACTTC.

This chain links TRBV18 with TRBJ1-3, with D perhaps matching TRBD1 (5 bases). The germline gives CDR1 KGHSH, CDR2 LQKENI. The CDR3 contains 16 residues. Trimming removed 3 bases at V and 0 bases at J, with 12 bases between. CDR3 protein: CASSPLDTFSGNTIYF. CDR3 bases: TGTGCCAGCTCACCCCTGGACACTTTCTCTGGAAACACCATATATTTT.

This chain joins TRBV25-1 and TRBJ1-2, with D unclear. V was cut by 1 base and J by 0 bases, with 9 bases left in between. The CDR3 is 15 residues long. Germline-derived CDR1 and CDR2 are MGHDK and SYGVNS. This CDR3 reads CASSEFGRSNYGYTF. The CDR3 bases are TGTGCCAGCAGTGAATTTGGACGGTCTAACTATGGCTACACCTTC.

The chain joins TRBV7-2 to TRBJ2-3, with D maybe TRBD1 (5 bases). Trimming took 8 bases from V and 0 from J, leaving 9 bases between them. The CDR3 loop spans 13 amino acids. Per germline, CDR1 SGHTA and CDR2 FQGNSA. The CDR3 loop is CASHRFSTDTQYF. The CDR3 region has the DNA TGTGCCAGCCACAGGTTTAGCACAGATACGCAGTATTTT.

The chain combines TRBV15 with TRBJ1-1; maybe TRBD1 (5 bases). The CDR3 is made up of 15 amino acids. Trimming stripped 0 bases from V and 4 bases from J, with 12 bases between. The germline CDR1 and CDR2 sequences are LNHNV and YYDKDF (reference sequence). CDR3 nucleotide sequence: TGTGCCACCAGCAGAGATCCCCGGGGGATCACTGAAGCTTTCTTT. Its protein product is CATSRDPRGITEAFF.